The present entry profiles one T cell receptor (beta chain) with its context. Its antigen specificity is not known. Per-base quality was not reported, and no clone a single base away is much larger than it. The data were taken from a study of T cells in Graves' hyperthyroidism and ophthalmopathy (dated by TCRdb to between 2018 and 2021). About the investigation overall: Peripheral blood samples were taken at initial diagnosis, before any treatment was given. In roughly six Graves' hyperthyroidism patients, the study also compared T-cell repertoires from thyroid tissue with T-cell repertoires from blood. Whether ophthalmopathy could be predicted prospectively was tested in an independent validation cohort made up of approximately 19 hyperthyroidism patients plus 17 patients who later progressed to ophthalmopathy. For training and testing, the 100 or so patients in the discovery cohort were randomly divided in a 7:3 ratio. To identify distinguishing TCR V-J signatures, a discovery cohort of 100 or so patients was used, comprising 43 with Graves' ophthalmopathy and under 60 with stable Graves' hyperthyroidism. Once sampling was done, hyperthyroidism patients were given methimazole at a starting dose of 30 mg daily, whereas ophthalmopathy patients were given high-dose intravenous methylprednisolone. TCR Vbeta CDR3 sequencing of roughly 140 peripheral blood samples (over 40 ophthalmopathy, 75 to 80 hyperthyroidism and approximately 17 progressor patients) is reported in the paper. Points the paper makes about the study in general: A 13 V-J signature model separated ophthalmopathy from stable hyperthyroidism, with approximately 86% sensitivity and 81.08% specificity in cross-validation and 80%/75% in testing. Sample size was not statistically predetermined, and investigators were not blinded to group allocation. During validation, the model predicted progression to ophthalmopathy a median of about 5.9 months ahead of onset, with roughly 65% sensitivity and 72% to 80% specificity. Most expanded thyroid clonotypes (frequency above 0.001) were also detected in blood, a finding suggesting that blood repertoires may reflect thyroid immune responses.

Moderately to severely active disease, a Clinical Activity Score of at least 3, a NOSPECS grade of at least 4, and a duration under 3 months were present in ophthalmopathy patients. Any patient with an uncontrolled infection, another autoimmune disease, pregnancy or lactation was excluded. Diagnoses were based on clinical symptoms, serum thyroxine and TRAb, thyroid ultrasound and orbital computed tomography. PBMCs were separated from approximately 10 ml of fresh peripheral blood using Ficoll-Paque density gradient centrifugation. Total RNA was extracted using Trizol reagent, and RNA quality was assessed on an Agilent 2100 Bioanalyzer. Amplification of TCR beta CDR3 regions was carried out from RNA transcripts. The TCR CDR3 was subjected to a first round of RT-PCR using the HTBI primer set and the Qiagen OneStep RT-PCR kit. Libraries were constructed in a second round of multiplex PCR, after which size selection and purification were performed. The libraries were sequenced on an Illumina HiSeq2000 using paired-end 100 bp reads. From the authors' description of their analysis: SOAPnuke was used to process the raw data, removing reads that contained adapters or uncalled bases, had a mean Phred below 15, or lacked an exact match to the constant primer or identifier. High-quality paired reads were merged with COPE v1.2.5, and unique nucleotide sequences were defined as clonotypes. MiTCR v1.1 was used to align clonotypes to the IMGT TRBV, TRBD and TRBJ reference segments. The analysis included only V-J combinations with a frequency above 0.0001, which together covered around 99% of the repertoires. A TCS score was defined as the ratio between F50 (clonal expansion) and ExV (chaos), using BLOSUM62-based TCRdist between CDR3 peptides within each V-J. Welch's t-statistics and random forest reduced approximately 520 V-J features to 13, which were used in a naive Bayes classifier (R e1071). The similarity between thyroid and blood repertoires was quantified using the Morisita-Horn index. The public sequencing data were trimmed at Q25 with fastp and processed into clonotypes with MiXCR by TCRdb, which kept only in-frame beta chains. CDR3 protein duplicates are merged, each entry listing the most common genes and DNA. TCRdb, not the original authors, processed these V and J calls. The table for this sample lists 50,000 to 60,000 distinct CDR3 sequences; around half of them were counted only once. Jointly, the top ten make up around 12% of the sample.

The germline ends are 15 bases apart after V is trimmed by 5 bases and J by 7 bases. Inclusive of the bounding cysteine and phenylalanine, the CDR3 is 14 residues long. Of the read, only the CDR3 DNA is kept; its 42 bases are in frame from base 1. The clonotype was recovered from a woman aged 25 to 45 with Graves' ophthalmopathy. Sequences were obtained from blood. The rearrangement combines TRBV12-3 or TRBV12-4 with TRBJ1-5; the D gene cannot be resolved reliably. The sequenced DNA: TGTGCCAGCAGTCCCGGTTCCCACGCACAGCCCCAGCATTTT. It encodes CASSPGSHAQPQHF.